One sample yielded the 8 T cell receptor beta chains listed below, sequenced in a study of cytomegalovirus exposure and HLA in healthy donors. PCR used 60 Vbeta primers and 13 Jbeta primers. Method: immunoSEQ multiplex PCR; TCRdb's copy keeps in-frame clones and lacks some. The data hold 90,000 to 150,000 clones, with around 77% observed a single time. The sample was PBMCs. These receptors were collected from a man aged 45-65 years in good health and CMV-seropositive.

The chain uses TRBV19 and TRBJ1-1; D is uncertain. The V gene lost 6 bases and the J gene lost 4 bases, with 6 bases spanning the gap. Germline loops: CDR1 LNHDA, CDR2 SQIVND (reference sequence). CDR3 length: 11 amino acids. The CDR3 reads CASRFRTEAFF. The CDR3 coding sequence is TGTGCCAGTAGATTTCGCACTGAAGCTTTCTTT.

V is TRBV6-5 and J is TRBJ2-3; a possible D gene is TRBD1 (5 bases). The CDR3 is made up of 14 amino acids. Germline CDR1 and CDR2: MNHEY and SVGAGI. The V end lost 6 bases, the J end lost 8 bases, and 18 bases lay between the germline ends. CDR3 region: CASRLQQAAGTQYF. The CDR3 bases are TGTGCCAGCAGACTACAACAGGCAGCAGGTACGCAGTATTTT.

The DNA for the CDR3 is TGCGCCAGCAGCCAAGGAGTCCTGTCGCTCTACGAGCAGTACTTC. Its protein product is CASSQGVLSLYEQYF. The V gene is TRBV4-3, the J gene TRBJ2-7; D is unresolved. Per germline, CDR1 LGHNA and CDR2 YSLEER. CDR3 length: 15 amino acids. V lost 1 base, J lost 3 bases, and 13 bases lay in between.

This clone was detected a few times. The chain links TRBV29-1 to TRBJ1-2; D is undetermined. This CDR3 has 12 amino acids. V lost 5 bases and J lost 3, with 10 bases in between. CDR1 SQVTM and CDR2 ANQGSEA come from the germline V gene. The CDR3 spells CSVRVGDYGYTF. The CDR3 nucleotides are TGCAGCGTTCGGGTCGGGGACTATGGCTACACCTTC. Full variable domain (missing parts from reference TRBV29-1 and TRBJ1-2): SAVISQKPSRDICQRGTSLTIQCQVDSQVTMMFWYRQQPGQSLTLIATANQGSEATYESGFVIDKFPISRPNLTFSTLTVSNMSPEDSSIYLCSVRVGDYGYTFGSGTRLTVV.

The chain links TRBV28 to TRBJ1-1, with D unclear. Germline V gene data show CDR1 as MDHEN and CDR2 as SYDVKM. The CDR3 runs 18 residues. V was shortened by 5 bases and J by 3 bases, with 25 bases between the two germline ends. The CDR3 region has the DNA TGTGCCAGCAGTGGTGGGGATTCGGGCTCTCCGAGGGACACTGAAGCTTTCTTT. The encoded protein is CASSGGDSGSPRDTEAFF.

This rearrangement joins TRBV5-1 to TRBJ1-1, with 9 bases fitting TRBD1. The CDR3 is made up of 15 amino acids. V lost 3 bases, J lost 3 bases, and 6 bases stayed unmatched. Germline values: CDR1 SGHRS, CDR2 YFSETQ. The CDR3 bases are TGCGCCAGCAGCTGGAAGACAGGGGGATACACTGAAGCTTTCTTT. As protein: CASSWKTGGYTEAFF.

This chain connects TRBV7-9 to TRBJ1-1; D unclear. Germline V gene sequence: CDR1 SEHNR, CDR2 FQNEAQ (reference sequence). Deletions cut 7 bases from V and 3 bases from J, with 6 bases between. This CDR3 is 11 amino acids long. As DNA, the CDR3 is TGTGCCAGCATCCTTTACACTGAAGCTTTCTTT. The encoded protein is CASILYTEAFF.

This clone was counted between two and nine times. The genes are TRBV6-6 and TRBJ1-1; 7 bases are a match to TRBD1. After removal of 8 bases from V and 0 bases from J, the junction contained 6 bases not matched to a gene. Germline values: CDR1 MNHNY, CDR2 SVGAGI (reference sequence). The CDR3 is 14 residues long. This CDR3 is CASVDRELNTEAFF. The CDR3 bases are TGTGCCAGCGTTGACAGGGAATTGAACACTGAAGCTTTCTTT.